Below, 16 T cell receptor beta chains from the same sample are listed, as sequenced in a study of T cell responses to AZD1222 COVID-19 vaccine. Generated by immunoSEQ multiplex PCR, the TCRdb table keeps only in-frame clones and is missing some. The sample lists around 70,000 clones; 86% were seen once. The sample consisted of peripheral blood, taken on day 0 of AZD1222 vaccination. Receptor source: an adult in good health.

The chain has TRBV30 and TRBJ2-7; D gene uncertain. The CDR3 extends over 13 amino acids. Trimming pared 8 bases from V and 7 bases from J, leaving 21 bases between. Germline CDR1 reads GTSNPN; CDR2 reads SVGIG (reference sequence). The CDR3 DNA reads as TGTGCCAGTAGACCCTCATTTAATGGGGAGCAGTACTTC. Protein product: CASRPSFNGEQYF.

The chain joins TRBV7-9 to TRBJ2-7, with 8 bases matching TRBD1. The V and J ends lost 5 bases and 2 bases, in that order; junction bases with no gene match: 2. CDR1 and CDR2 (germline): SEHNR, FQNEAQ (reference sequence). This CDR3 is built from 13 residues. The CDR3 is CASSDRGTYEQYF. DNA for the CDR3: TGTGCCAGCAGCGACAGGGGCACCTACGAGCAGTACTTC.

The chain has TRBV11-3 and TRBJ2-2; 8 nucleotides line up with TRBD1. J lost 7 bases, V lost 4 bases, and 8 bases had no gene match. The CDR3 sequence is 15 residues long. Germline CDR1 and CDR2: SGHNT and YENEEA. The CDR3 DNA sequence: TGTGCCAGCAGCTCAAGGACAGGGAAGATCGGGGAGCTGTTTTTT. It translates to CASSSRTGKIGELFF.

The chain couples TRBV27 to TRBJ1-4; 7 positions match TRBD1. CDR1 and CDR2 (germline): MNHEY, SMNVEV (reference sequence). CDR3 size: 15 residues. Unmatched junction bases numbered 9, after V lost 6 bases and J lost 5 bases. The CDR3, as DNA: TGTGCCAGCAGCTCCCGGGACAGAGCGAATGAAAAACTGTTTTTT. Protein sequence: CASSSRDRANEKLFF.

The chain is built from TRBV5-1 and TRBJ2-1; the D is unclear. Trimming left V 0 bases short and J 0 bases short, with 7 bases between. The CDR3 is 15 amino acids. CDR1 and CDR2 from the germline V gene are SGHRS and YFSETQ. In DNA form, the CDR3 reads TGCGCCAGCAGCTTGGACGATCGCTCCTACAATGAGCAGTTCTTC. Its translation is CASSLDDRSYNEQFF.

The gene calls are TRBV28 and TRBJ2-3, with D possibly matching TRBD1 (6 bases). Trimming left V 5 bases short and J 10 bases short, with 13 bases between. Germline-derived CDR1 and CDR2 are MDHEN and SYDVKM. The CDR3 is 12 residues long. The CDR3 region has the DNA TGTGCCAGCAGTCAACAGGGATCGGCGCAGTATTTT. This encodes CASSQQGSAQYF.

The chain employs TRBV3-1 (or the pseudogene TRBV3-2) and TRBJ2-5; D unclear. V shed 2 bases and J shed 5 bases, with 6 bases lying between them. The CDR3 extends over 12 amino acids. Looked up from germline, CDR1 is LGHDT and CDR2 is YNNKEL (reference sequence). The CDR3: CASSQREETQYF. As DNA, the CDR3 is TGTGCCAGCAGCCAAAGAGAGGAGACCCAGTACTTC.

The chain couples TRBV5-1 to TRBJ2-3, with D possibly matching TRBD1 (6 bases). This CDR3 region has 16 residues. CDR1 is SGHRS and CDR2 is YFSETQ in the germline V gene. The germline V and J ends were trimmed by 4 bases and 0 bases, with 15 bases remaining between them. The CDR3 bases are TGCGCCAGCAGCCAACCACAGGGTGCTAGCACAGATACGCAGTATTTT. Amino acid sequence: CASSQPQGASTDTQYF.

Concerning this clone: Other DNA sequences in this sample translate to the same CDR3. The chain is built from TRBV28 and TRBJ2-7; D is uncertain. This CDR3 has 11 residues. Germline loops: CDR1 MDHEN, CDR2 SYDVKM. Deletions cut 3 bases from V and 2 bases from J, with 2 bases between. Written as DNA, the CDR3 is TGTGCCAGCAGTTTGACCTACGAGCAGTACTTC. It yields the protein CASSLTYEQYF. The whole variable domain, filled in from reference TRBV28 and TRBJ2-7, reads DVKVTQSSRYLVKRTGEKVFLECVQDMDHENMFWYRQDPGLGLRLIYFSYDVKMKEKGDIPEGYSVSREKKERFSLILESASTNQTSMYLCASSLTYEQYFGPGTRLTVT.

The chain combines TRBV19 with TRBJ2-5, with 8 bases fitting TRBD1. V lost 3 bases and J lost 5; bases outside the gene matches: 8. The germline V gene has CDR1 LNHDA and CDR2 SQIVND (reference sequence). The length of the CDR3 is 15 residues. Written as DNA, the CDR3 is TGTGCCAGTAGTATTCGTCAGGGGGCTTTGGAGACCCAGTACTTC. Protein product: CASSIRQGALETQYF.

This clone has just one count. The chain employs TRBV7-2 and TRBJ2-7; perhaps TRBD1 as D (5 bases). The CDR3 length is 15 residues. Germline CDR1 and CDR2: SGHTA and FQGNSA. V was clipped by 5 bases and J by 7 bases, with 21 bases between them. The CDR3 protein is CASSETGHMTGEQYF. CDR3 sequence (DNA): TGTGCCAGCAGCGAAACAGGTCATATGACCGGGGAGCAGTACTTC.

The chain is built from TRBV19 and TRBJ1-1; D is undetermined. Looked up from germline, CDR1 is LNHDA and CDR2 is SQIVND (reference sequence). The CDR3 totals 15 residues. V lost 1 base and J lost 1, with 10 bases in between. This CDR3 reads CASSIAPQPNTEAFF. CDR3 DNA: TGTGCCAGTAGTATAGCTCCACAACCGAACACTGAAGCTTTCTTT.

This clone showed up just once. The chain couples TRBV3-1 (or the pseudogene TRBV3-2) to TRBJ1-4; TRBD1 is a possible D gene (6 bases). CDR1 is LGHDT, CDR2 YNNKEL, per germline (reference sequence). This CDR3 has 15 residues. Deletions cut 2 bases from V and 4 bases from J, with 11 bases between. The CDR3 DNA follows: TGTGCCAGCAGCCAACAGGGGTGGTATAATGAAAAACTGTTTTTT. Its translation: CASSQQGWYNEKLFF.

The chain links TRBV28 to TRBJ2-6, with D unclear. Germline values: CDR1 MDHEN, CDR2 SYDVKM. With 5 bases removed from V and 1 base from J, the gap between germline ends came to 6 bases. CDR3 length equals 14 residues. The CDR3 DNA is TGTGCCAGCAGTCCGAGTTCTGGGGCCAACGTCCTGACTTTC. Protein: CASSPSSGANVLTF.

The chain is built from TRBV9 and TRBJ2-3, with 10 bases lining up with TRBD2. Germline V gene lookup returns CDR1 SGDLS and CDR2 YYNGEE. The CDR3 covers 14 residues. The V and J ends lost 4 bases and 6 bases, in that order; junction bases with no gene match: 5. CDR3 sequence reads: CASSPLAGADTQYF. CDR3 in DNA: TGTGCCAGCAGCCCCCTAGCGGGAGCGGATACGCAGTATTTT. The variable domain in full, completed from reference TRBV9 and TRBJ2-3, reads DSGVTQTPKHLITATGQRVTLRCSPRSGDLSVYWYQQSLDQGLQFLIQYYNGEERAKGNILERFSAQQFPDLHSELNLSSLELGDSALYFCASSPLAGADTQYFGPGTRLTVL.

The V call is TRBV18, the J call TRBJ2-7, with TRBD1 matching over 10 bases. Germline lookup yields CDR1 KGHSH and CDR2 LQKENI. The V and J ends lost 2 bases and 6 bases, in that order; junction bases with no gene match: 7. There are 15 residues in the CDR3. The chain's CDR3 is CASSPGTGVEVEQYF. The CDR3 bases are TGTGCCAGCTCACCAGGGACAGGGGTCGAGGTCGAGCAGTACTTC.